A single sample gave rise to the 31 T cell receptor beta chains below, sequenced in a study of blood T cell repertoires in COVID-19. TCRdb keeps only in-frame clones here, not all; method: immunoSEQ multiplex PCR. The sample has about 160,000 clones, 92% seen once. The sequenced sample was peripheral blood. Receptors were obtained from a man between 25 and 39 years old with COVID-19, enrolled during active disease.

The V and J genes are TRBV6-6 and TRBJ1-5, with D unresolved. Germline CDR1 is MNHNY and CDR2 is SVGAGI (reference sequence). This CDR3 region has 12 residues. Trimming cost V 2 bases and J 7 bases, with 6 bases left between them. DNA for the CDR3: TGTGCCAGCAGTTACGACTGGCAGCCCCAGCATTTT. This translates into CASSYDWQPQHF.

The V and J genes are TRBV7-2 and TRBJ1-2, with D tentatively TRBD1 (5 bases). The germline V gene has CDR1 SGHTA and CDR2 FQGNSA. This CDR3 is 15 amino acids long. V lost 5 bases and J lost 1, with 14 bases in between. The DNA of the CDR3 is TGTGCCAGCAGCAACCGACAGCCTGGTAACTATGGCTACACCTTC. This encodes CASSNRQPGNYGYTF.

CDR3 DNA: TGTGCCAGCTCCCAAGGGGGAAACACTGAAGCTTTCTTT. Translation gives CASSQGGNTEAFF. The chain carries TRBV18 and TRBJ1-1; D is perhaps TRBD1 (6 bases). The CDR3 is 13 residues long. Germline CDR1 and CDR2: KGHSH and LQKENI. V was shortened by 6 bases and J by 2 bases, with 10 bases between the two germline ends.

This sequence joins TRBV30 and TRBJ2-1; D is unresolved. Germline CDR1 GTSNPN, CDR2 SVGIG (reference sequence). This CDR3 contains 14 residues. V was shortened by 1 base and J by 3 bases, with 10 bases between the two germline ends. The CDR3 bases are TGTGCCTGGAGTGCTGCATCACACTACAATGAGCAGTTCTTC. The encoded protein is CAWSAASHYNEQFF.

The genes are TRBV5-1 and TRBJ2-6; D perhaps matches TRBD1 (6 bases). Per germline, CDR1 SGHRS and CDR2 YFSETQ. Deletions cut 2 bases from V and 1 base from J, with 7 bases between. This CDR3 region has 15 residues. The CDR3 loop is CASSFDRSGANVLTF. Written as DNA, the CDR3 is TGCGCCAGCAGCTTTGACAGGTCTGGGGCCAACGTCCTGACTTTC.

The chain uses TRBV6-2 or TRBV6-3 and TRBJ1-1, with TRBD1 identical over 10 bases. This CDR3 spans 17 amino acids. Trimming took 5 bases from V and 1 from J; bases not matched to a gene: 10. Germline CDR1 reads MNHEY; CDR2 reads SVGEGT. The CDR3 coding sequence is TGTGCCAGCAGTACCCGGGACAGGGGTTTGTGGAACACTGAAGCTTTCTTT. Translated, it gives CASSTRDRGLWNTEAFF.

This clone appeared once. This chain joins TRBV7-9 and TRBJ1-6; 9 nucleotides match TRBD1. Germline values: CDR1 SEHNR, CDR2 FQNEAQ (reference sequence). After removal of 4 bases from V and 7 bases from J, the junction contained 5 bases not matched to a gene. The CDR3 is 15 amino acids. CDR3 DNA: TGTGCCAGCAGCTCAACACAGGGGGCGAATTCACCCCTCCACTTT. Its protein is CASSSTQGANSPLHF.

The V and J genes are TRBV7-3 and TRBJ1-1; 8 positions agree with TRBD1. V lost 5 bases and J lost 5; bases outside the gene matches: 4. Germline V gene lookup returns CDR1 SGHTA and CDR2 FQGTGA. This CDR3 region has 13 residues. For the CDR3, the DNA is TGTGCCAGCAGCATTGACAGGGGTACTGAAGCTTTCTTT. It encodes CASSIDRGTEAFF.

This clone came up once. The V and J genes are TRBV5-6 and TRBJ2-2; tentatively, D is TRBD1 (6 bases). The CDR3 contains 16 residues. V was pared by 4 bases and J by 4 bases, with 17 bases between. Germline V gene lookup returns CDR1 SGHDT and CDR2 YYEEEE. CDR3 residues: CASSLFWGQVTGELFF. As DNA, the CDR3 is TGTGCCAGCAGCCTGTTTTGGGGACAAGTCACCGGGGAGCTGTTTTTT.

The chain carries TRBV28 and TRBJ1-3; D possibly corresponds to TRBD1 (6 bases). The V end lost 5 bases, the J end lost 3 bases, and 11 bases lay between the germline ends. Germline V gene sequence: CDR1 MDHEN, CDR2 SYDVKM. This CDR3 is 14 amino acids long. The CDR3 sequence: CASSLTGFGNTIYF. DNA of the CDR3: TGTGCCAGCAGTCTGACAGGCTTTGGAAACACCATATATTTT.

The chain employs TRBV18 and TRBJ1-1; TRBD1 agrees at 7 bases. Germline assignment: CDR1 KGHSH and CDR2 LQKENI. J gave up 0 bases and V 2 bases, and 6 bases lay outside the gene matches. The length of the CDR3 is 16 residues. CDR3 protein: CASSPSRQGLNTEAFF. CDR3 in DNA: TGTGCCAGCTCACCAAGCAGACAGGGCTTGAACACTGAAGCTTTCTTT.

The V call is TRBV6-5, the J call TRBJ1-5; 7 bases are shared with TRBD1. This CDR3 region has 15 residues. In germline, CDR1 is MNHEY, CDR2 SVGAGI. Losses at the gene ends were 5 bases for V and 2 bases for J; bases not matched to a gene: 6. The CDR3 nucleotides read TGTGCCAGCAGTAGGGATACAGGGGGCAATCAGCCCCAGCATTTT. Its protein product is CASSRDTGGNQPQHF.

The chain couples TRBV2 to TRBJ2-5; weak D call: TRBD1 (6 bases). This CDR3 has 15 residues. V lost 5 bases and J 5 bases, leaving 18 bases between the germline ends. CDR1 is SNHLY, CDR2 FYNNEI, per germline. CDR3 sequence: CASSHPGTKGETQYF. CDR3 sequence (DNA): TGTGCCAGCAGTCATCCCGGGACAAAAGGGGAGACCCAGTACTTC.

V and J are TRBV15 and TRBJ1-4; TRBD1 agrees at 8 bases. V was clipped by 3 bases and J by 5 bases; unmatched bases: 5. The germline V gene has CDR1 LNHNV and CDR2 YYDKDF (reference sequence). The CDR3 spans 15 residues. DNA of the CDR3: TGTGCCACCAGCAGTGGACAGGGCAAGAATGAAAAACTGTTTTTT. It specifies CATSSGQGKNEKLFF.

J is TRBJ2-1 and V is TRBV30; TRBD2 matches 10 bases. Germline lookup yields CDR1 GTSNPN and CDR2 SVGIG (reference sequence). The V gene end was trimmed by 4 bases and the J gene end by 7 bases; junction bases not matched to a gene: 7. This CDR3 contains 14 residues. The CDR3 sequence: CAWTSGSLSNEQFF. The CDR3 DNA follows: TGTGCCTGGACTAGCGGGAGTTTGAGTAATGAGCAGTTCTTC.

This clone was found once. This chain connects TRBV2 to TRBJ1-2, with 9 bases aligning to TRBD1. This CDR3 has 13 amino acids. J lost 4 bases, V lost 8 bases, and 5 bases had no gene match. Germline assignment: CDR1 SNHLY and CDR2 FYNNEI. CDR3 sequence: CASHGTGSYGYTF. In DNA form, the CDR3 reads TGTGCCAGCCATGGGACAGGGAGCTATGGCTACACCTTC.

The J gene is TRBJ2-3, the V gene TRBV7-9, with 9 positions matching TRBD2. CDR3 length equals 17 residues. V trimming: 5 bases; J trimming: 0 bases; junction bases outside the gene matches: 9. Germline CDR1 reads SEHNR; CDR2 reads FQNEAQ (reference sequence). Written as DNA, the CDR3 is TGTGCCAGCAGCCGGCGGGGGGGAGCGGGGAGCACAGATACGCAGTATTTT. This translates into CASSRRGGAGSTDTQYF.

The DNA of the CDR3 is TGTGCCAGCAGTGATGCGGTGGCGTCTCCCTACAATGAGCAGTTCTTC. This translates into CASSDAVASPYNEQFF. The rearrangement joins TRBV25-1 to TRBJ2-1; no clear D gene. The germline V and J ends were trimmed by 3 bases and 2 bases, with 14 bases remaining between them. CDR3 length: 16 residues. Germline V lookup: CDR1 MGHDK, CDR2 SYGVNS.

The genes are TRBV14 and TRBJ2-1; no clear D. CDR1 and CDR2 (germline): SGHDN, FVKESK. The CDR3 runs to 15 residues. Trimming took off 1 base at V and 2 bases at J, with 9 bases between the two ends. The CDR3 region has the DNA TGTGCCAGCAGCCAAGGACTTAAGGCCTACAATGAGCAGTTCTTC. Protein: CASSQGLKAYNEQFF.

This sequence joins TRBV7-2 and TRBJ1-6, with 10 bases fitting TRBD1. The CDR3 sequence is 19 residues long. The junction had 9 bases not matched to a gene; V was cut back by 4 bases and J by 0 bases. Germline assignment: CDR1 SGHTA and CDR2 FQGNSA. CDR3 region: CASSSGTGVKSSYNSPLHF. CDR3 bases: TGTGCCAGCAGCTCGGGGACAGGGGTAAAAAGCTCCTATAATTCACCCCTCCACTTT. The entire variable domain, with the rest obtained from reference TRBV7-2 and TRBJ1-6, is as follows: GAGVSQSPSNKVTEKGKDVELRCDPISGHTALYWYRQSLGQGLEFLIYFQGNSAPDKSGLPSDRFSAERTGGSVSTLTIQRTQQEDSAVYLCASSSGTGVKSSYNSPLHFGNGTRLTVT.

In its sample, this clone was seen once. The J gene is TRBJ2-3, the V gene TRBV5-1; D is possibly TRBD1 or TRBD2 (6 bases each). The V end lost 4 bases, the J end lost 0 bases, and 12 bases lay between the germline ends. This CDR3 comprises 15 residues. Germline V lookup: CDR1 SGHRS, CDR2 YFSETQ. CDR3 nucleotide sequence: TGCGCCAGCAGCCTGGGGGGCACTAGCACAGATACGCAGTATTTT. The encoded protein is CASSLGGTSTDTQYF.

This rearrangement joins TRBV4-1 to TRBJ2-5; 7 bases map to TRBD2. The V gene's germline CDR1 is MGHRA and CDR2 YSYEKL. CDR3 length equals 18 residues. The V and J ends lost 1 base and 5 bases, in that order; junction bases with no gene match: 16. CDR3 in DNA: TGCGCCAGCAGCCAAGTTTTCCGAACTGCGGGGGAGGATGAGACCCAGTACTTC. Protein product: CASSQVFRTAGEDETQYF.

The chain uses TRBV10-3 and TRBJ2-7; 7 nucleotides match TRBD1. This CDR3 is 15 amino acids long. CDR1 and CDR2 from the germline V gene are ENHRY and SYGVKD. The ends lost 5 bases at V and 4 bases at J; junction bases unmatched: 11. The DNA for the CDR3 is TGTGCCATCAGTCGGGACAGAGGGATAGAATACGAGCAGTACTTC. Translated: CAISRDRGIEYEQYF.

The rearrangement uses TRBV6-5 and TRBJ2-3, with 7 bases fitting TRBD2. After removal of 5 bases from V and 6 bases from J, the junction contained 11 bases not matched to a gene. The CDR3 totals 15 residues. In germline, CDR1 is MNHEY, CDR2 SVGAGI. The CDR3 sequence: CASSPSGTDSDTQYF. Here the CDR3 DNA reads TGTGCCAGCAGTCCCAGCGGGACCGACTCCGATACGCAGTATTTT.

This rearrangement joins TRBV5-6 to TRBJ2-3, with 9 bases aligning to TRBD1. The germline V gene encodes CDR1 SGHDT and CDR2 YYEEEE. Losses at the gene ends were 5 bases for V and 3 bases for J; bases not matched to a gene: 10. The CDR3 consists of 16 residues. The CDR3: CASSSAGDRVTDTQYF. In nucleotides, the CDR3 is TGTGCCAGCAGTTCGGCCGGGGACAGGGTTACAGATACGCAGTATTTT.

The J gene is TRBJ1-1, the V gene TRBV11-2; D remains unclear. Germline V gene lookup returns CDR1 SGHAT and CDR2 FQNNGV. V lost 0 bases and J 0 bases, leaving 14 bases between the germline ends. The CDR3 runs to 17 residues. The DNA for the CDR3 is TGTGCCAGCAGCTTAGATTTCTATGGTGAAATGAACACTGAAGCTTTCTTT. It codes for CASSLDFYGEMNTEAFF. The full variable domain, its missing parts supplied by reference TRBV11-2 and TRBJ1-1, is EAGVAQSPRYKIIEKRQSVAFWCNPISGHATLYWYQQILGQGPKLLIQFQNNGVVDDSQLPKDRFSAERLKGVDSTLKIQPAKLEDSAVYLCASSLDFYGEMNTEAFFGQGTRLTVV.

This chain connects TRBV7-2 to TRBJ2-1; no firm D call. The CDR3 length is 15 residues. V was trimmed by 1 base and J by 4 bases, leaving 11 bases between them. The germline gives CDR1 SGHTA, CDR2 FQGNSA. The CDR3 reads CASSLEATPYNEQFF. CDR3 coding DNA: TGTGCCAGCAGCTTAGAGGCGACTCCTTACAATGAGCAGTTCTTC.

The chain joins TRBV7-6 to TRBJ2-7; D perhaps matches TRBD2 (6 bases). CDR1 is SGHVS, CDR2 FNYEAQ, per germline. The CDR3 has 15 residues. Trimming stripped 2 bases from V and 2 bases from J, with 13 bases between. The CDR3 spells CASSLLGTPAYEQYF. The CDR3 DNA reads TGTGCCAGCAGCTTACTTGGGACTCCTGCCTACGAGCAGTACTTC.

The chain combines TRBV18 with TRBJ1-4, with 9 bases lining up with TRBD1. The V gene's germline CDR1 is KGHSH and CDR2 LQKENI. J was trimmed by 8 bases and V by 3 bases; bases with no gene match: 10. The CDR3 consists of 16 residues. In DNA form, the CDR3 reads TGTGCCAGCTCACCTCTCGGGGGACAGGGTCAAGAAAAACTGTTTTTT. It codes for CASSPLGGQGQEKLFF.

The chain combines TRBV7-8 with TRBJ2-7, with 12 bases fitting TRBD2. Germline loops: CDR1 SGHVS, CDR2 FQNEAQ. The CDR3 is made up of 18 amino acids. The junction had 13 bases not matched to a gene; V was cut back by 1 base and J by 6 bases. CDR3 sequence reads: CASSLGLAGGPNKAEQYF. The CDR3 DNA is TGTGCCAGCAGCTTAGGTCTAGCGGGGGGGCCTAATAAAGCCGAGCAGTACTTC.

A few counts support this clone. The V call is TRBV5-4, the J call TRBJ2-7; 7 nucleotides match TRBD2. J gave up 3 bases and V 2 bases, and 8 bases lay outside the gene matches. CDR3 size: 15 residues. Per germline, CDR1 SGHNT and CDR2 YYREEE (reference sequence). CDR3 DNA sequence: TGTGCCAGCAGCTTAGGGCCTAGCGGAAACTACGAGCAGTACTTC. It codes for CASSLGPSGNYEQYF.